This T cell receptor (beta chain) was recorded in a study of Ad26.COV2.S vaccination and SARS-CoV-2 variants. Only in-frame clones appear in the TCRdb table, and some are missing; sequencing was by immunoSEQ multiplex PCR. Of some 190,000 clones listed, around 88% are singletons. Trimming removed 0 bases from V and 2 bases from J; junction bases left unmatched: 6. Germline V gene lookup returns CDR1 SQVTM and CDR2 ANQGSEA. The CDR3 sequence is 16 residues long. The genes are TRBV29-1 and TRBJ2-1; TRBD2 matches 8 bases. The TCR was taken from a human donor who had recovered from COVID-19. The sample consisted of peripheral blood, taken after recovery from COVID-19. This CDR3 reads CSVEDPREGTYNEQFF. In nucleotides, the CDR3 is TGCAGCGTTGAAGATCCCCGGGAGGGGACCTACAATGAGCAGTTCTTC.